The present T cell receptor (beta chain) was sequenced within a study of blood T cell repertoires in COVID-19. As for the study in general: The cDNA or gDNA used as material had been derived from T cells, B-cell-depleted T cells, or PBMCs.

The CDR3 totals 15 residues. V lost 7 bases and J 0 bases, leaving 13 bases between the germline ends. Germline V gene sequence: CDR1 MNHEY, CDR2 SMNVEV (reference sequence). Under the authors' procedure: Estimates of nucleated cell counts were drawn from the amplification of reference gene primers. Here immunoSEQ multiplex PCR was the method, and the copy in TCRdb shows in-frame clones only, minus some. The V and J calls and clone size are taken from that table; D and trimming were inferred from the DNA. The sample has tens of thousands of clones; around 83% are singletons. The sequenced sample consisted of peripheral blood. The sequence was obtained from a man in his 70s with acute or convalescent COVID-19. The J gene is TRBJ2-1, the V gene TRBV27; a weak D match, TRBD2 (6 bases). The CDR3 is CASTQAGSSYNEQFF. CDR3 nucleotides: TGTGCCAGCACCCAAGCCGGGAGCTCCTACAATGAGCAGTTCTTC.